A selection of T cell receptor beta chains follows, all from one sample in a study of T cell repertoires in cytomegalovirus infection. Antigens for these TCRs are unknown. TCRdb itself ran the reads through MiXCR, one entry per CDR3 protein. This table has roughly 500,000 distinct CDR3 sequences, 30% to 40% appearing once. This specimen was cultured PBMCs, taken from culture after CMV antigen stimulation. The receptors stem from a human donor in good health (CMV status not recorded). Some clones in this sample may be carry-over from other donors' samples. Both conserved end residues are part of each CDR3. D genes are given only for firm matches. Only part of the rows carry a size: once, few, many, or a class if the clone is expanded.

CDR3 protein | CDR3 DNA | D gene | V gene | clone size | J gene
CASSLPKGTSNTGELFF | TGTGCCAGCAGCTTACCCAAGGGGACCTCGAACACCGGGGAGCTGTTTTTT | . | TRBV7-9 | few | TRBJ2-2
CASSRDSNTEAFF | TGTGCCAGCAGCCGCGACTCGAACACTGAAGCTTTCTTT | . | TRBV18 | many | TRBJ1-1
CASSQDFGGELFF | TGTGCCAGCAGCCAAGATTTCGGCGGGGAGCTGTTTTTT | . | TRBV14 | . | TRBJ2-2
CASSRLAGEPFSDEQFF | TGTGCCAGCAGCCGACTAGCGGGAGAGCCCTTTTCGGATGAGCAGTTCTTC | TRBD2 | TRBV12-3/TRBV12-4 | few | TRBJ2-1
CASSYGGGYNEQFF | TGTGCCAGCAGTTACGGGGGGGGCTACAATGAGCAGTTCTTC | TRBD2 | TRBV6-2/TRBV6-3 | many | TRBJ2-1
CASSSMISEAFF | TGTGCCAGCAGCTCGATGATTTCTGAAGCTTTCTTT | . | TRBV7-2 | few | TRBJ1-1
CASSEALGHINYGYTF | TGTGCCAGCAGTGAAGCGCTCGGACACATAAACTATGGCTACACCTTC | . | TRBV6-1 | . | TRBJ1-2
CASTWGTGSYNEQFF | TGTGCCAGCACCTGGGGGACAGGGTCTTACAATGAGCAGTTCTTC | TRBD1 | TRBV12-3/TRBV12-4 | few | TRBJ2-1
CAISEGRGTDTQYF | TGTGCCATCAGTGAAGGCCGGGGCACAGATACGCAGTATTTT | . | TRBV10-3 | few | TRBJ2-3
CSALKGGEAYGYTF | TGCAGCGCCCTAAAAGGGGGCGAAGCCTATGGCTACACCTTC | TRBD1 | TRBV29-1 | few | TRBJ1-2
CASSYGDFSYNSPLHF | TGTGCCAGCAGTTACGGGGACTTCTCCTATAATTCACCCCTCCACTTT | . | TRBV6-2/TRBV6-3 | . | TRBJ1-6